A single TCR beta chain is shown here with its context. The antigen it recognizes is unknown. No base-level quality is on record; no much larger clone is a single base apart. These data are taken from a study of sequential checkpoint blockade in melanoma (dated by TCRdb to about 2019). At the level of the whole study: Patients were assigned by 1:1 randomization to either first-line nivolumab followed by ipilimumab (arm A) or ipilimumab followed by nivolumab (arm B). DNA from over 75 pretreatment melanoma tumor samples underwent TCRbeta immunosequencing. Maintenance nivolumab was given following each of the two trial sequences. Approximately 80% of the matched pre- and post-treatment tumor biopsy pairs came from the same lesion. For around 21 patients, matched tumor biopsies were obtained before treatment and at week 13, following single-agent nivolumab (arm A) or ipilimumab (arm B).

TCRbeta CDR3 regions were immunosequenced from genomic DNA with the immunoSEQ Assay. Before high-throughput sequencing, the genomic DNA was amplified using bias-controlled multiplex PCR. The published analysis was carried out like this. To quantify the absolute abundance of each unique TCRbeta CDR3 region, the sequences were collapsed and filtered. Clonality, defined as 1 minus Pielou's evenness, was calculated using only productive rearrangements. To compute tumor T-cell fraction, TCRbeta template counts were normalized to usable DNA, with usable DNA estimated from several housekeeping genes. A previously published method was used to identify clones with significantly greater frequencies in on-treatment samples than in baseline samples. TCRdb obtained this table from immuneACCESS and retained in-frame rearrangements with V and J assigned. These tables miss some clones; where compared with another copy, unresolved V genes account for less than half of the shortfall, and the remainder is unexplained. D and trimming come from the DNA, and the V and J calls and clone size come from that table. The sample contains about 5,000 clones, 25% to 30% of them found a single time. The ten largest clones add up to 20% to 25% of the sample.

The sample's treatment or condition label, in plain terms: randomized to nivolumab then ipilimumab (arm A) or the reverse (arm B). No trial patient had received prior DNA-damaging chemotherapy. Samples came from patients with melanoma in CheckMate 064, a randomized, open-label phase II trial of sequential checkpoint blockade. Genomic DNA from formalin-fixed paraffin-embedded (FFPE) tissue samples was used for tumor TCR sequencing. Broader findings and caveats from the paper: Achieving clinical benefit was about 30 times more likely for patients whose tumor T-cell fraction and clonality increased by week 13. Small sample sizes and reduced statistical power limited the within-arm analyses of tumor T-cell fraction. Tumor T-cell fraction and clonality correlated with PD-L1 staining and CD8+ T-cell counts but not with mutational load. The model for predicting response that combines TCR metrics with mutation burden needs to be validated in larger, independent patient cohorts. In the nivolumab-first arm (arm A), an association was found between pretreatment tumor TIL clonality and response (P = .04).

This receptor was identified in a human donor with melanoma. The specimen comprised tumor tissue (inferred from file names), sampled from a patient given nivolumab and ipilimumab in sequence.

The sequenced DNA is TGTGCCAGTAGTATAGATTCGGGGACTAGCGGTTGGAATGAGCAGTTCTTC. This sequence encodes CASSIDSGTSGWNEQFF. The chain employs TRBV19 and TRBJ2-1; the junction holds 11 bases that match TRBD2. Trimming takes 0 bases off V and 7 bases off J; junction bases not matched to a gene: 8. CDR1 and CDR2 are drawn from the germline V gene (reference sequence): LNHDA, SQIVND. Taken from cysteine to phenylalanine, the CDR3 has 17 residues. This entry keeps only the CDR3 DNA: 51 bases, framed from base 1.